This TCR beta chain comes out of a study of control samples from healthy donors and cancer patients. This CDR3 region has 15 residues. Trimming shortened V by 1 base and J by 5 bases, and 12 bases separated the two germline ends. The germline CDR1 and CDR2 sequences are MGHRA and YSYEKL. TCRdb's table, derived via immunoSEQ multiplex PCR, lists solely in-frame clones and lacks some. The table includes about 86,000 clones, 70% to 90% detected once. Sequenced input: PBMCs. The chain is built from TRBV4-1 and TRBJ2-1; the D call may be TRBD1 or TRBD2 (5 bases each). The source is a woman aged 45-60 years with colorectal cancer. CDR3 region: CASSQVGVGDNEQFF. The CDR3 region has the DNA TGCGCCAGCAGCCAAGTGGGGGTTGGCGACAATGAGCAGTTCTTC.